Sequencing of this T cell receptor (beta chain) was carried out in a study of blood T cells in healthy people across ages. This clonotype has a count of ten or more. No antigen is known for it. The study, taken as a whole, reports: Per million T cells, the diversity of TCR beta decreased roughly linearly as age advanced.

Trimming shortened V by 4 bases and J by 3 bases, and 16 bases separated the two germline ends. The CDR3 sequence is 14 residues long. The V gene's germline CDR1 is SQVTM and CDR2 ANQGSEA. Using a J-beta primer mix together with a sample-barcoded 5' primer, a second PCR was run for roughly 6 to 11 cycles. TCRdb re-called the 5' RACE reads through MiXCR, storing one row per CDR3 protein. This repertoire shows about 930,000 distinct CDR3 sequences, approximately 32% found once; its top ten account for around 9.6%. The sample was also reused in another study, on T cells of mothers and their children. That report adds: The sample comes from nine or ten healthy Caucasian donors: mothers and children.

This receptor was identified in a woman in her thirties or forties in good health. Sequenced material: blood. The chain couples TRBV29-1 to TRBJ2-7, with TRBD1 as a possible D gene (5 bases). The CDR3 is CSVVIQGRSYEQYF. Written as DNA, the CDR3 is TGCAGCGTTGTTATTCAGGGTCGTAGCTACGAGCAGTACTTC.